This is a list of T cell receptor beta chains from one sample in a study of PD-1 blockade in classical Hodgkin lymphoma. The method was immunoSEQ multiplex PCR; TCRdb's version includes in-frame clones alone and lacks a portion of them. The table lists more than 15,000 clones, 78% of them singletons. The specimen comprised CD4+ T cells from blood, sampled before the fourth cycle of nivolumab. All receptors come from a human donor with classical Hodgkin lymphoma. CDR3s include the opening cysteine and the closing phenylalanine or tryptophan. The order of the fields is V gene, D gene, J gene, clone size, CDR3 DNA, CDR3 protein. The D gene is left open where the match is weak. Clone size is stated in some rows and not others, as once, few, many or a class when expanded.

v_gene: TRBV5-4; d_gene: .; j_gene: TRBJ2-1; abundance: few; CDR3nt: TGTGCCAGCAGCTTGGGGCGCGGGCCGAGCTCCTACAATGAGCAGTTCTTC; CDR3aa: CASSLGRGPSSYNEQFF
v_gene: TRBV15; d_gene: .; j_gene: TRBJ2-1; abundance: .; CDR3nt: TGTGCCACCAGCAGAGGGAGCTCCTACAATGAGCAGTTCTTC; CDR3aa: CATSRGSSYNEQFF
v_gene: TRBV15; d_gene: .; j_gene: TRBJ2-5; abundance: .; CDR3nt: TGTGCCACCAGCAGAGAGGGAGAGACCCAGTACTTC; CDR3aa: CATSREGETQYF
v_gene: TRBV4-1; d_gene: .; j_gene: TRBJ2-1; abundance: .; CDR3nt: TGCGCCAGCAGCCAAGCGGTTGAGGGGATAGGGAAGAATGAGCAGTTCTTC; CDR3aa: CASSQAVEGIGKNEQFF
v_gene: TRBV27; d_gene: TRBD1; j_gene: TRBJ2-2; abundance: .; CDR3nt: TGTGCCAGCAGACAGAGACAGGGGGCAAACGGGGAGCTGTTTTTT; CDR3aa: CASRQRQGANGELFF
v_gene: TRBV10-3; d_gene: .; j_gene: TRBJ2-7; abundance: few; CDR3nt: TGTGCCGCGAAGCCGAGGACTTCCTACGAGCAGTACTTC; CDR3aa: CAAKPRTSYEQYF
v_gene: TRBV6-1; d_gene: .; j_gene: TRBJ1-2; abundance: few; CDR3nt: TGTGCCAGCAGTGAACGCCAGAACTATGGCTACACCTTC; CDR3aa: CASSERQNYGYTF
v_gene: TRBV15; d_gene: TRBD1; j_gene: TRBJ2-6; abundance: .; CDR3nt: TGTGCCACCAGCAGGGCCCGGACAGGGACTGGGGCCAACGTCCTGACTTTC; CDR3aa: CATSRARTGTGANVLTF
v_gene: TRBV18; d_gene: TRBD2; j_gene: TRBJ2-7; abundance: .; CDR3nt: TGTGCCAGCTCACCGCCACTAGCGGGAGGCAGTTACGAGCAGTACTTC; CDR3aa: CASSPPLAGGSYEQYF
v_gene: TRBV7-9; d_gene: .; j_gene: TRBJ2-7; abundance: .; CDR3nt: TGTGCCAGCAGCCCCGACTCCTACGTTCACCCCTACGAGCAGTACTTC; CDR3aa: CASSPDSYVHPYEQYF
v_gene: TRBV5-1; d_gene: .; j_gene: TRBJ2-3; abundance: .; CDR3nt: TGCGCCAGCAGCTGGGGACTGACTGAGTCTTATACGCAGTATTTT; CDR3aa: CASSWGLTESYTQYF
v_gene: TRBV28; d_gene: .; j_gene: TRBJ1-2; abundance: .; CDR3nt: TGTGCCAGCAGTTCCCCGCGGGGGGCTAACTATGGCTACACCTTC; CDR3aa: CASSSPRGANYGYTF
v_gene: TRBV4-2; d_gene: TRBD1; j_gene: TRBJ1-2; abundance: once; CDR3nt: TGTGCCAGCAGCCAAACGAGCGGGACAGAGAGTAACTATGGCTACACCTTC; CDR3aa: CASSQTSGTESNYGYTF
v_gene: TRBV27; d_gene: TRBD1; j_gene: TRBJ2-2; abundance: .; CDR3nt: TGTGCCAGCAGTTTTGCAGGGACAGCAAACACCGGGGAGCTGTTTTTT; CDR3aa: CASSFAGTANTGELFF
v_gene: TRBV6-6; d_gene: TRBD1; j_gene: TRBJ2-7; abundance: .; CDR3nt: TGTGCCAGCAGACCCGGGACAGCCGCAGGCTCCTACGAGCAGTACTTC; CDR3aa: CASRPGTAAGSYEQYF
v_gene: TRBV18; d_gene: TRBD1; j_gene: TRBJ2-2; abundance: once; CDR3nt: TGTGCCAGCTCACGAGGGACAGGGAAGGCCGGGGAGCTGTTTTTT; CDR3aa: CASSRGTGKAGELFF
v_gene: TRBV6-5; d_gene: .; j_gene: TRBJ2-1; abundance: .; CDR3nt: TGTGCCAGCAGTTACTCTGCGCGGAGTGAGCAGTTCTTC; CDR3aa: CASSYSARSEQFF
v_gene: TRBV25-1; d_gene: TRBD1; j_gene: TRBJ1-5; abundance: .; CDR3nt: TGTGCCAGCTCGGGACAGATAAATCAGCCCCAGCATTTT; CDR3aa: CASSGQINQPQHF
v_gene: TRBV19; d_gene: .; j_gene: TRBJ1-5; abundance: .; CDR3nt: TGTGCCAGTAGTATCTTGGGAATACAGCCCCAGCATTTT; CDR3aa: CASSILGIQPQHF
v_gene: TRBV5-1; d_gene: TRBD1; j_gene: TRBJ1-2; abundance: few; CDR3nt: TGCGCCAGCAGCTCCACAGGGGGCTGGAACTATGGCTACACCTTC; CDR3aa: CASSSTGGWNYGYTF
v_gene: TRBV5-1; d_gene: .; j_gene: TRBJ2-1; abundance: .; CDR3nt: TGCGCCAGCAGCTTGCCCGGGGCCAATGAGCAGTTCTTC; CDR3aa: CASSLPGANEQFF
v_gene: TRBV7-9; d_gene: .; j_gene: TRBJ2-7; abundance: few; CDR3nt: TGTGCCAGCAGCTTAAGGTCCCCACAGTACTTC; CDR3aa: CASSLRSPQYF
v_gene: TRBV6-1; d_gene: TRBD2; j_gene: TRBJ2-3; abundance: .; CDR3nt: TGTGCCAGCAGTCTAGCGGGAGCCACAGATACGCAGTATTTT; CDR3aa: CASSLAGATDTQYF
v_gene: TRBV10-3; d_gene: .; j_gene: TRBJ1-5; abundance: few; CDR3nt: TGTGCCATCAGTCCCGCGGGCCCTAATCAGCCCCAGCATTTT; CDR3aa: CAISPAGPNQPQHF
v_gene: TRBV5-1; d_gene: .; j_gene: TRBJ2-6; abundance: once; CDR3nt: TGCGCCAGCACCACCGGTGGGGTCTCTGGGGCCAACGTCCTGACTTTC; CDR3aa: CASTTGGVSGANVLTF
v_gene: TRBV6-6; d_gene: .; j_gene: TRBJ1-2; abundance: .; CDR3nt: TGTGCCAGCAGTTACGCGGGGAACTATGGCTACACCTTC; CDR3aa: CASSYAGNYGYTF
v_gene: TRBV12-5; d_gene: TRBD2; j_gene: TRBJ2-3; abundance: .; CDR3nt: TGTGCTAGTGGTTTGGTACAATCAGCGGGACGGGGAGATACGCAGTATTTT; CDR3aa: CASGLVQSAGRGDTQYF
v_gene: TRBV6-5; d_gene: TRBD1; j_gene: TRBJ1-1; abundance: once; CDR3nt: TGTGCCAGCAGAGCAGACAGGGAAGCATCGGCTTTCTTT; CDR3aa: CASRADREASAFF
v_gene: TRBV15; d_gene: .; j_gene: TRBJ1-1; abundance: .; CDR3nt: TGTGCCACCAGCAGAGATCGAGGAGGGGGGAACACTGAAGCTTTCTTT; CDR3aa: CATSRDRGGGNTEAFF
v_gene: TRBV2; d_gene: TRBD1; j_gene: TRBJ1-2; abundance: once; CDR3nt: TGTGCCAGCAGTGAAGCGGATCAGGGGGCCGTCTATGGCTACACCTTC; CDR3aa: CASSEADQGAVYGYTF
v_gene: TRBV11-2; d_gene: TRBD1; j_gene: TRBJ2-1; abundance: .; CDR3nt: TGTGCCAGCAGCAAGGACAGGGGCGATGAGCAGTTCTTC; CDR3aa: CASSKDRGDEQFF
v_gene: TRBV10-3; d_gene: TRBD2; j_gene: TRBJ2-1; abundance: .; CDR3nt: TGTGCCATCAGGGAAGCGGGAGTTTATAATGAGCAGTTCTTC; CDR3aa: CAIREAGVYNEQFF
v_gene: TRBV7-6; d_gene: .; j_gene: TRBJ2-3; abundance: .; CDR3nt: TGTGCCAGCAGCTCATCCGATACGCAGTATTTT; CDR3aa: CASSSSDTQYF
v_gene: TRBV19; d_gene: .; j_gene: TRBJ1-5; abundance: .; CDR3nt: TGTGCCAGCCACGAGACGGCCGATAGCAATCAGCCCCAGCATTTT; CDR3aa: CASHETADSNQPQHF
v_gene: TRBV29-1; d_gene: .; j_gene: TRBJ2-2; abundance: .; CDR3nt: TGCAGCGTTGAGTATCGGAACACCGGGGAGCTGTTTTTT; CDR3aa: CSVEYRNTGELFF
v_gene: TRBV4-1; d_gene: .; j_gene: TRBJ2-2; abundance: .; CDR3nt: TGCGCCAGCAGCCAAGAAGGGTTGGCCGGGGAGCTGTTTTTT; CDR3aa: CASSQEGLAGELFF
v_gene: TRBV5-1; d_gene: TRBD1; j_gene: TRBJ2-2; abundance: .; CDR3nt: TGCGCCAGCAGTACCACCACCGGGACAGGAAGAGCCGGGGAGCTGTTTTTT; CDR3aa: CASSTTTGTGRAGELFF
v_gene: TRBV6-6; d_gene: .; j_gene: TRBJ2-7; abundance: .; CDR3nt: TGTGCCAGCAGTTACCGGGACTACGAGCAGTACTTC; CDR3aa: CASSYRDYEQYF
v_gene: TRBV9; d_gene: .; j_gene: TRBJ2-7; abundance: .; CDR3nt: TGTGCCAGCAGCGTAGTGGGGATACAGGGTCATCCCTACGAGCAGTACTTC; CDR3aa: CASSVVGIQGHPYEQYF
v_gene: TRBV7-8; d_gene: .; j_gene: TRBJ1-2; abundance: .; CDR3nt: TGTGCCAGCGGAGGGGGTGGATCCGCAGGGCTCAGTGGCTACACCTTC; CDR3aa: CASGGGGSAGLSGYTF
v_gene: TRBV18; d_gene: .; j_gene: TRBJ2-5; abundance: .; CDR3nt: TGTGCCAGCTCACAAGCTACTGGGGCCCCACAAGAGACCCAGTACTTC; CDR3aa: CASSQATGAPQETQYF
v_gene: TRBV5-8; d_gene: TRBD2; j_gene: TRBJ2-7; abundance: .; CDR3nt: TGTGCCAGCAGCTTGGCCGGGACTAGCGGGTACGAGCAGTACTTC; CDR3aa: CASSLAGTSGYEQYF
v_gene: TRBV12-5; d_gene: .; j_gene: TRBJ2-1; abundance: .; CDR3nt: TGTGCTAGTGGTTTGGTACCTGCCCCTAGCGAAGATAATGAGCAGTTCTTC; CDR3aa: CASGLVPAPSEDNEQFF
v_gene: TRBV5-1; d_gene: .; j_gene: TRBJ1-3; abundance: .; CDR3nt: TGCGCCAGCAGCCCTCAGGGAAGTTTTGGAAACACCATATATTTT; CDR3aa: CASSPQGSFGNTIYF
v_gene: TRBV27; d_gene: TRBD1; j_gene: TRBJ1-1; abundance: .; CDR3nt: TGTGCCAGCAGTTTATCCCCTACAGGGGGCCCCGAAGCTTTCTTT; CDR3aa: CASSLSPTGGPEAFF
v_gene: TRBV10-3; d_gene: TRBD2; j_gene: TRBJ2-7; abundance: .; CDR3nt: TGTGCCATCAGCGACGGTGGACTAGCGGGAGAAGAGCAGTACTTC; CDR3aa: CAISDGGLAGEEQYF
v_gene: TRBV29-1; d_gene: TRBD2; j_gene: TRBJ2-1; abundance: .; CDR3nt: TGCAGCGTTGGAGTTAGACTAGCGGTGAACAATGAGCAGTTCTTC; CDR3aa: CSVGVRLAVNNEQFF
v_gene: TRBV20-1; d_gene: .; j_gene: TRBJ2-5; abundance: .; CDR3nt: TGCAGTGCTAACGGACAAGAGACCCAGTACTTC; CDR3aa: CSANGQETQYF
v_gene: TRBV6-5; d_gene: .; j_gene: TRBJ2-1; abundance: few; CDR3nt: TGTGCCAGCAGTTACCTCCGTGAGCAGTTCTTC; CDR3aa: CASSYLREQFF
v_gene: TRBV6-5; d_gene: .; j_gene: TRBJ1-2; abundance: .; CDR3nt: TGTGCCAGCAGTTTCCGGGATCGTGGCTACACCTTC; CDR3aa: CASSFRDRGYTF
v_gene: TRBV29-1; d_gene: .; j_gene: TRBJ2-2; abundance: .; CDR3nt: TGCAGCGTTGGCGGCAGTTCCAACACCGGGGAGCTGTTTTTT; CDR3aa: CSVGGSSNTGELFF
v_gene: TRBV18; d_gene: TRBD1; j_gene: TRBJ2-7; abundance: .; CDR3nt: TGTGCCAGCTCACCCCAACCCGGGACAGGGGGCAACGAGCAGTACTTC; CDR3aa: CASSPQPGTGGNEQYF
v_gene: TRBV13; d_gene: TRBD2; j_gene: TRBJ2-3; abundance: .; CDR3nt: TGTGCCAGCAGGGCCGGTGGCGGGAGGGAAAGCACAGATACGCAGTATTTT; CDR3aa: CASRAGGGRESTDTQYF
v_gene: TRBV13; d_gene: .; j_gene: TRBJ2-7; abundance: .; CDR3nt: TGTGCCAGCAGCTTACGTGGGTACTACGAGCAGTACTTC; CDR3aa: CASSLRGYYEQYF
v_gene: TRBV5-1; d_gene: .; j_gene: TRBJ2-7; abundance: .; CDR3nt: TGCGCCAGCAGGGACAGTGAAGGGGTTTCCTACGAGCAGTACTTC; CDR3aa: CASRDSEGVSYEQYF
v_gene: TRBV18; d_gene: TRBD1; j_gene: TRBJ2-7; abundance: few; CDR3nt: TGTGCCAGCTCACCACCTGGGACAGAGACCTACGAGCAGTACTTC; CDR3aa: CASSPPGTETYEQYF
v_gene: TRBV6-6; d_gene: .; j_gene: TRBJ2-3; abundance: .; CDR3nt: TGTGCCAGCACGGGTCCAGCCCCTGATCCGCAGTATTTT; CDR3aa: CASTGPAPDPQYF
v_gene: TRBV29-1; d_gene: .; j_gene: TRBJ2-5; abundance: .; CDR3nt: TGCAGCGTTGACCGGGCGGCAGAGACCCAGTACTTC; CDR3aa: CSVDRAAETQYF
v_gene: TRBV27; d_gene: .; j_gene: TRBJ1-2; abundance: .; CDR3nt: TGTGCCAGCAGTTTATCGGGGGGCTTCTATGGCTACACCTTC; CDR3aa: CASSLSGGFYGYTF
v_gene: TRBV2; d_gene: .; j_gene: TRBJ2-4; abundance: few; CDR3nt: TGTGCCAGCAGTTACAGGGTCAATCTAGCCAAAAACATTCAGTACTTC; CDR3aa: CASSYRVNLAKNIQYF